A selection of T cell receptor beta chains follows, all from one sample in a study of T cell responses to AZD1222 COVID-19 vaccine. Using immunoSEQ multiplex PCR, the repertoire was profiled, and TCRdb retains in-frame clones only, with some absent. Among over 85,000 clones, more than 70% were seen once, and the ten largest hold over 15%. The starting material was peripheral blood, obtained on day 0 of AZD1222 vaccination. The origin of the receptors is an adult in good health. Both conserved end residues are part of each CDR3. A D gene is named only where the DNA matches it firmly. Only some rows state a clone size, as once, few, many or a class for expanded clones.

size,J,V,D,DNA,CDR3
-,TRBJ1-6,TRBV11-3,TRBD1,TGTGCCAGCAGCTCGACCCCGACAGGGCTTAATTCACCCCTCCACTTT,CASSSTPTGLNSPLHF
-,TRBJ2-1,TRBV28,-,TGTGCCAGCAAATCCGCAGGGGCGCATGAGCAGTTCTTC,CASKSAGAHEQFF
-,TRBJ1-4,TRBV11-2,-,TGTGCCAGCAGCTTAGATAGCCGTCGAGCAACTAATGAAAAACTGTTTTTT,CASSLDSRRATNEKLFF
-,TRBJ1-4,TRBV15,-,TGTGCCACCAGCAGAGGTTCGACAGGCCGAAATGAAAAACTGTTTTTT,CATSRGSTGRNEKLFF
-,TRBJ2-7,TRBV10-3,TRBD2,TGTGCCATCAGAGGCGGGAGTATCCACGAGCAGTACTTC,CAIRGGSIHEQYF
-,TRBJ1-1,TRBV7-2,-,TGTGCCAGCGTGATAAATAGGAACACTGAAGCTTTCTTT,CASVINRNTEAFF
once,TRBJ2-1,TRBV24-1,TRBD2,TGTGCCACCAGTGTGGCGGGAGTGTGGGTCACTGAGCAGTTCTTC,CATSVAGVWVTEQFF
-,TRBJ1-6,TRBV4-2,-,TGTGCCAGCAGCCAAGAAAATCAGGAACATTCACCCCTCCACTTT,CASSQENQEHSPLHF
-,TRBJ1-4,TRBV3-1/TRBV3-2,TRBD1,TGTGCCAGCAGCTACTCCGGGACAGCAAATGAAAAACTGTTTTTT,CASSYSGTANEKLFF
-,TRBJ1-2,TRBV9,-,TGTGCCAGCAGCGTAGGAGGAATTCGGACCCGGGGTCGGTATGGCTACACCTTC,CASSVGGIRTRGRYGYTF
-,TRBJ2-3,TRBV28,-,TGTGCCAGCAGTTTACCCTCTGAATTAACAGATACGCAGTATTTT,CASSLPSELTDTQYF
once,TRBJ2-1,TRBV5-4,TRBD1,TGTGCCAGCATTCCTACAGGGGCCCCCTACAATGAGCAGTTCTTC,CASIPTGAPYNEQFF
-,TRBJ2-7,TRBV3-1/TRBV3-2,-,TGTGCCAGCAGCTCTTACGAGCAGTACTTC,CASSSYEQYF
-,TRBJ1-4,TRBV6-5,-,TGTGCCACTCGGAATCCGAAGGAAAAACTGTTTTTT,CATRNPKEKLFF
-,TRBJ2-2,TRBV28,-,TGTGCCAGCAGTTTCACCAGTTGGAGAGGGACCGGGGAGCTGTTTTTT,CASSFTSWRGTGELFF
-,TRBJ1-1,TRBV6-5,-,TGTGCCAGCAGTCCCCAGCGGGGCGGCGAAACTGAAGCTTTCTTT,CASSPQRGGETEAFF
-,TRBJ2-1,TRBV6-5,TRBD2,TGTGCCAGCAAGGGAGCGGGACGCAACAATGAGCAGTTCTTC,CASKGAGRNNEQFF
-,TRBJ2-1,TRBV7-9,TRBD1,TGTGCCAGCAGCTTCTTTGGACAGGCACTCTCCTACAATGAGCAGTTCTTC,CASSFFGQALSYNEQFF
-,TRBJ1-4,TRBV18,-,TGTGCCAGCTCTCCGGCAGAAATTTCAACTAATGAAAAACTGTTTTTT,CASSPAEISTNEKLFF
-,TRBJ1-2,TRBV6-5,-,TGTGCCAGCAGCCTGGACAAGAACTATGGCTACACCTTC,CASSLDKNYGYTF
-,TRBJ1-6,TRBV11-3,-,TGTGCCAGCAGCTTAGGGGAGGTGGTGGGGTTCTCACCCCTCCACTTT,CASSLGEVVGFSPLHF
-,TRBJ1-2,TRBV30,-,TGTGCCTGGAGCCACCCGACAGGTCCTAACTATGGCTACACCTTC,CAWSHPTGPNYGYTF
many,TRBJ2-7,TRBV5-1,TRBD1,TGCGCCAGCATGAGGGGGACAGGGGGCTACGAGCAGTACTTC,CASMRGTGGYEQYF
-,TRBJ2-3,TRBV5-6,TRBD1,TGTGCCAGCAGAACGCCGACAGGGGAGCTCAGCACAGATACGCAGTATTTT,CASRTPTGELSTDTQYF
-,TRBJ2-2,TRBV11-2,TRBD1,TGTGCCAGCAGGACCTGGGGCAGGGGGCGCGCCGGGGAGCTGTTTTTT,CASRTWGRGRAGELFF
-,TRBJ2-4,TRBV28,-,TGTGCCAGTGGTTCTGGGGCGCGGGCCAAAAACATTCAGTACTTC,CASGSGARAKNIQYF
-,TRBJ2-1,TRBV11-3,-,TGTGCCAGCAGCTTGGGGACTCGGGCCGACGACAATGAGCAGTTCTTC,CASSLGTRADDNEQFF
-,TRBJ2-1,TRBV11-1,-,TGTGCCAGCAGCATAGATCAGGGACCCTACAATGAGCAGTTCTTC,CASSIDQGPYNEQFF
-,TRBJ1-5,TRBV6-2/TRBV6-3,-,TGTGCCAGCAGCTCCGGGCCAAAAAGGAGCAATCAGCCCCAGCATTTT,CASSSGPKRSNQPQHF
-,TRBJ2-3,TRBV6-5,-,TGTGCCAGCAGATTAGTCACAGATACGCAGTATTTT,CASRLVTDTQYF
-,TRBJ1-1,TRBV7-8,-,TGTGCCAGCAGCTTAGAACTCGGGAACACTGAAGCTTTCTTT,CASSLELGNTEAFF
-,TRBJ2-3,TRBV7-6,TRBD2,TGTGCCAGCAGCTTGCTAGCGGGAGCGACAGATACGCAGTATTTT,CASSLLAGATDTQYF
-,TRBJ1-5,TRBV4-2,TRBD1,TGTGCCAGCAGCCAAGATAGGGGGCATCAGCCCCAGCATTTT,CASSQDRGHQPQHF
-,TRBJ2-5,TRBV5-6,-,TGTGCCAGCAGCTTCCCCGGAGCTCAAGAGACCCAGTACTTC,CASSFPGAQETQYF
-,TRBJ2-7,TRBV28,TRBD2,TGTGCCAGCAGTGAAAAGCGGGGGAGTATCTACGAGCAGTACTTC,CASSEKRGSIYEQYF
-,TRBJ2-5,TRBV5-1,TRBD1,TGCGCCAGCAGCTTGGCAGGGGGCGGTGCAGAGACCCAGTACTTC,CASSLAGGGAETQYF
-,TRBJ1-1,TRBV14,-,TGTGCCAGCAGCCGGGGAGAGGAAGCTTTCTTT,CASSRGEEAFF
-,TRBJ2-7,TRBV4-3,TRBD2,TGCGCCAGCAGCCAAGATCGCGCTACTAGCGCATTCTCCTACGAGCAGTACTTC,CASSQDRATSAFSYEQYF
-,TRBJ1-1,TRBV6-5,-,TGTGCCAGCAGTTATCGTGGAAACACTGAAGCTTTCTTT,CASSYRGNTEAFF
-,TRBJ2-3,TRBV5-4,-,TGTGCCAGCAGCTTGGATCGGAGCACAGATACGCAGTATTTT,CASSLDRSTDTQYF
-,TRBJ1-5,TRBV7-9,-,TGTGCCAGCAGCTTAGCCGGAGTGGAGCCCCAGCATTTT,CASSLAGVEPQHF
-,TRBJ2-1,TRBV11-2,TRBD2,TGTGCCAGCATCCTGGGGGCGGGAGGCTACAATGAGCAGTTCTTC,CASILGAGGYNEQFF
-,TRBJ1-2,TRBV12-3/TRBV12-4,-,TGTGCCAGCAGTCTTCAGATTAACTATGGCTACACCTTC,CASSLQINYGYTF
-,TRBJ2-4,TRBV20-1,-,TGCAGTGCTAGTAGAGCCCGGATAGCCAAAAACATTCAGTACTTC,CSASRARIAKNIQYF
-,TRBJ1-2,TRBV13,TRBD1,TGTGCCAGCAGCTACCGGGACAGGGGGCTCTATGGCTACACCTTC,CASSYRDRGLYGYTF
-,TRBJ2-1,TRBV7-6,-,TGTGCCAGCAGCTTAGCCCTTAGTACCACCTACAATGAGCAGTTCTTC,CASSLALSTTYNEQFF